These 28 T cell receptor beta chains were all obtained from the same sample, sequenced in a study of cytomegalovirus exposure and HLA in healthy donors. PCR involved 60 Vbeta and 13 Jbeta primers. The table came from immunoSEQ multiplex PCR; TCRdb's copy has only in-frame clones and leaves some out. The data contain around 67,000 clones, 55% to 80% of them singletons. What was sequenced was PBMCs. The origin of the receptors is a woman under 40 in good health and CMV-seronegative.

The CDR3 coding sequence is TGCGCCAGCAGCCACCGCCTGGCGGGGGACGCAGATACGCAGTATTTT. Its translation: CASSHRLAGDADTQYF. The chain couples TRBV4-3 to TRBJ2-3; TRBD2 agrees at 7 bases. The CDR3 is made up of 16 amino acids. V gave up 3 bases and J gave up 4 bases; unmatched junction bases: 10. Germline lookup yields CDR1 LGHNA and CDR2 YSLEER.

The rearrangement uses TRBV2 and TRBJ2-7; TRBD1 is a possible D gene (6 bases). Deletions cut 6 bases from V and 3 bases from J, with 15 bases between. This CDR3 contains 14 residues. Germline loops: CDR1 SNHLY, CDR2 FYNNEI. CDR3 sequence: CASRVQGPVYEQYF. The CDR3 DNA sequence: TGTGCCAGCAGGGTTCAGGGGCCCGTCTACGAGCAGTACTTC.

V gene TRBV19 combines with J gene TRBJ1-4; D not certain. Germline CDR1 LNHDA, CDR2 SQIVND (reference sequence). V dropped 6 bases and J dropped 4 bases, with 15 bases sitting between them. The CDR3 contains 15 residues. The CDR3 spells CASSLGRTGNEKLFF. CDR3 DNA sequence: TGTGCCAGTAGCCTCGGGAGGACGGGTAATGAAAAACTGTTTTTT.

V gene TRBV6-1 combines with J gene TRBJ1-3, with D perhaps TRBD1 (5 bases). CDR1 and CDR2 from the germline V gene are MNHNS and SASEGT. The CDR3 length is 15 residues. The V end was cut by 3 bases, the J end by 4 bases, with 13 bases between. The CDR3 DNA reads as TGTGCCAGCAGTGATCGCAGGGTAGGAGGAAACACCATATATTTT. This gives the protein CASSDRRVGGNTIYF.

The chain employs TRBV2 and TRBJ2-1; 8 bases are shared with TRBD2. The germline CDR1 and CDR2 sequences are SNHLY and FYNNEI. CDR3 length equals 14 residues. The ends lost 8 bases at V and 3 bases at J; junction bases unmatched: 6. The CDR3 DNA sequence: TGTGCCAGCTCCGGGACTAGAAACTACAATGAGCAGTTCTTC. Its protein is CASSGTRNYNEQFF.

This clone turned up a few times. The genes are TRBV7-3 and TRBJ1-2; a weak D match, TRBD1 (6 bases). The CDR3 runs 14 residues. Trimming stripped 2 bases from V and 4 bases from J, with 11 bases between. Germline CDR1 reads SGHTA; CDR2 reads FQGTGA. The DNA of the CDR3 is TGTGCCAGCAGCTTAGAAGGACAGATCTATGGCTACACCTTC. Translated: CASSLEGQIYGYTF.

V usage is TRBV10-3 and J usage is TRBJ2-4, with 7 nucleotides matching TRBD1. The germline gives CDR1 ENHRY, CDR2 SYGVKD. This CDR3 has 17 residues. The junction had 9 bases not matched to a gene; V was cut back by 3 bases and J by 1 base. The chain's CDR3 is CAISEWSGGFAKNIQYF. The CDR3 DNA reads as TGTGCCATCAGTGAATGGTCAGGGGGATTTGCCAAAAACATTCAGTACTTC.

This chain uses TRBV10-2 with TRBJ1-1, with a tentative D call TRBD1 (6 bases). This CDR3 is 16 amino acids long. Germline values: CDR1 WSHSY, CDR2 SAAADI. V was trimmed by 1 base and J by 0 bases, leaving 12 bases between them. CDR3 sequence reads: CASSEWNRAVNTEAFF. DNA of the CDR3: TGCGCCAGCAGTGAGTGGAACAGGGCTGTGAACACTGAAGCTTTCTTT.

CDR3 nucleotide sequence: TGCGCCAGCAGCCCAGGGGGGCCTAACTATGGCTACACCTTC. Protein sequence: CASSPGGPNYGYTF. The gene calls are TRBV5-1 and TRBJ1-2; 7 bases line up with TRBD1. Per the germline V gene, CDR1 is SGHRS and CDR2 is YFSETQ. The CDR3 runs to 14 residues. V lost 4 bases to trimming and J lost 0 bases; unmatched junction nucleotides: 3. Drawing the rest from reference TRBV5-1 and TRBJ1-2, the complete variable domain is KAGVTQTPRYLIKTRGQQVTLSCSPISGHRSVSWYQQTPGQGLQFLFEYFSETQRNKGNFPGRFSGRQFSNSRSEMNVSTLELGDSALYLCASSPGGPNYGYTFGSGTRLTVV.

The gene calls are TRBV5-1 and TRBJ2-1, with TRBD1 identical over 7 bases. This CDR3 contains 15 residues. Germline CDR1 and CDR2: SGHRS and YFSETQ. The ends lost 0 bases at V and 3 bases at J; junction bases unmatched: 3. The CDR3 DNA follows: TGCGCCAGCAGCTTGGAGGGGGCTAACTACAATGAGCAGTTCTTC. Translation gives CASSLEGANYNEQFF.

The CDR3 DNA reads TGCACCAGCAGCGACCCAGGGACAGACTCCTACGAGCAGTACTTC. This translates into CTSSDPGTDSYEQYF. The chain combines TRBV1 with TRBJ2-7; TRBD1 is taken as the D call from the table, unchecked against the DNA. TRBV1 is recorded as a pseudogene. The CDR3 is 15 amino acids.

The gene calls are TRBV10-3 and TRBJ2-7; 7 bases agree with TRBD1. The V and J ends lost 6 bases and 5 bases, in that order; junction bases with no gene match: 13. The CDR3 is 15 residues long. Germline CDR1 reads ENHRY; CDR2 reads SYGVKD. The CDR3 sequence: CAIRPVPRDSDEQYF. CDR3 DNA: TGTGCCATCAGGCCCGTCCCCCGGGACAGCGACGAGCAGTACTTC.

The sample holds one count of this clone. V usage is TRBV18 and J usage is TRBJ2-1; 13 bases are a match to TRBD2. Germline V gene sequence: CDR1 KGHSH, CDR2 LQKENI. The V gene end was trimmed by 6 bases and the J gene end by 7 bases; junction bases not matched to a gene: 6. The CDR3 spans 15 residues. This CDR3 reads CASSLLAGGPNEQFF. CDR3 coding DNA: TGTGCCAGCTCTTTACTAGCGGGGGGGCCGAATGAGCAGTTCTTC.

This rearrangement joins TRBV6-5 to TRBJ2-1; 11 nucleotides line up with TRBD1. The CDR3 extends over 14 amino acids. V lost 6 bases to trimming and J lost 5 bases; unmatched junction nucleotides: 3. The germline V gene has CDR1 MNHEY and CDR2 SVGAGI. CDR3 loop: CASSRTGGHNEQFF. CDR3 sequence (DNA): TGTGCCAGCAGCCGGACAGGGGGCCACAATGAGCAGTTCTTC.

V usage is TRBV6-1 and J usage is TRBJ2-1; D is possibly TRBD2 (7 bases). V was shortened by 5 bases and J by 15 bases, with 20 bases between the two germline ends. The germline gives CDR1 MNHNS, CDR2 SASEGT. This CDR3 comprises 13 residues. The CDR3 sequence is CASSYPGGEGGFF. DNA for the CDR3: TGTGCCAGCAGTTATCCGGGGGGAGAAGGGGGGTTCTTC.

The chain has TRBV19 and TRBJ1-2; D might be TRBD1 (5 bases). The ends were cut back, 7 bases at V and 2 bases at J, with 11 bases in the middle. The V gene's germline CDR1 is LNHDA and CDR2 SQIVND (reference sequence). This CDR3 has 13 amino acids. For the CDR3, the DNA is TGTGCCAGTACGACAGCAGTAAACTATGGCTACACCTTC. Amino acids: CASTTAVNYGYTF.

This clone came up a few times. Here the CDR3 DNA reads TGTGCCAGCAGCTTAGCGCGTAGCGGGGCGGGCAATGAGCAGTTCTTC. Its protein is CASSLARSGAGNEQFF. The genes are TRBV7-4 and TRBJ2-1; 8 bases are a match to TRBD2. CDR1 and CDR2 (germline): SGHVT, SQSDAQ. Germline trimming cut 0 bases from V and 6 bases from J; bases unmatched to any gene: 7. There are 16 residues in the CDR3.

A single count supports this clone. The rearrangement links TRBV19 to TRBJ2-5; 7 bases line up with TRBD2. Germline V gene lookup returns CDR1 LNHDA and CDR2 SQIVND (reference sequence). V shed 2 bases and J 4 bases; nucleotides not matched to a gene: 7. The CDR3 contains 15 residues. CDR3 loop: CASSISQGGGETQYF. The CDR3, as DNA: TGTGCCAGTAGTATAAGCCAGGGCGGGGGAGAGACCCAGTACTTC.

CDR3 amino acids: CASSITLGQGSYGYTF. The DNA of the CDR3 is TGTGCCAGTAGTATAACTCTCGGGCAGGGAAGCTATGGCTACACCTTC. V and J are TRBV19 and TRBJ1-2; the D gene is possibly TRBD1 (5 bases). V was clipped by 2 bases and J by 4 bases, with 17 bases between them. CDR1 and CDR2 from the germline V gene are LNHDA and SQIVND (reference sequence). This CDR3 comprises 16 residues.

This rearrangement joins TRBV4-1 to TRBJ2-1; TRBD2 is a possible D gene (5 bases). The CDR3 totals 15 residues. Trimming pared 1 base from V and 11 bases from J, leaving 18 bases between. Germline V gene lookup returns CDR1 MGHRA and CDR2 YSYEKL. CDR3 nucleotides: TGCGCCAGCAGCCAAGCGGACTCCGGGTCACGAAAGCAGTTCTTC. It specifies CASSQADSGSRKQFF.

The V gene is TRBV7-2, the J gene TRBJ2-7; 8 bases match TRBD2. Germline assignment: CDR1 SGHTA and CDR2 FQGNSA. V lost 6 bases and J lost 6; bases outside the gene matches: 10. The CDR3 extends over 14 amino acids. The CDR3 DNA reads TGTGCCAGCAGTCTAGGGGGACTAGTCTCCGAGCAGTACTTC. Protein sequence: CASSLGGLVSEQYF.

Turning to this clone: The junction shows a germline mismatch at one end, possibly a read error. The chain combines TRBV7-3 with TRBJ2-6, with 11 positions matching TRBD1. This CDR3 region has 18 residues. Germline V gives CDR1 SGHTA, CDR2 FQGTGA. The CDR3 here is CASSLTGTGGSGANVLTF. DNA of the CDR3: TGTGCCAGCAGCCTAACCGGGACAGGGGGGTCTGGGGCCAACGTCCTGACTTTC. The full variable domain, with the rest looked up from reference TRBV7-3 and TRBJ2-6, is GAGVSQTPSNKVTEKGKYVELRCDPISGHTALYWYRQSLGQGPEFLIYFQGTGAADDSGLPNDRFFAVRPEGSVSTLKIQRTERGDSAVYLCASSLTGTGGSGANVLTFGAGSRLTVL.

The chain employs TRBV6-1 and TRBJ1-4; 8 bases agree with TRBD1. V gave up 1 base and J gave up 5 bases; unmatched junction bases: 0. This CDR3 region has 14 residues. Germline CDR1 MNHNS, CDR2 SASEGT. The CDR3 coding sequence is TGTGCCAGCAGTGAAGGGACAGGGAATGAAAAACTGTTTTTT. Residues: CASSEGTGNEKLFF.

This clone was found once. This rearrangement joins TRBV13 to TRBJ2-3; TRBD1 matches at 9 bases. Germline assignment: CDR1 PRHDT and CDR2 FYEKMQ (reference sequence). The trim removed 1 base at V and 1 base at J, leaving 9 bases unmatched. This CDR3 is built from 18 residues. CDR3 bases: TGTGCCAGCAGCTTAGCCCCCCCGGGACAGGGCGGCACAGATACGCAGTATTTT. Its translation is CASSLAPPGQGGTDTQYF.

The J gene is TRBJ2-7, the V gene TRBV7-9; 8 bases align to TRBD1. CDR1 is SEHNR and CDR2 is FQNEAQ in the germline V gene (reference sequence). The CDR3 covers 15 residues. V dropped 0 bases and J dropped 2; count of bases not matched to a gene: 3. CDR3 amino acids: CASSLARTGTYEQYF. The CDR3 bases are TGTGCCAGCAGCTTAGCCCGGACAGGGACCTACGAGCAGTACTTC.

The chain employs TRBV5-8 and TRBJ1-2, with TRBD1 as a possible D gene (5 bases). The V end was cut by 0 bases, the J end by 3 bases, with 9 bases between. Germline assignment: CDR1 SGHTS and CDR2 YDEGEE. The CDR3 has 14 residues. Here the CDR3 DNA reads TGTGCCAGCAGCTTGGGGGGCGCGGACTATGGCTACACCTTC. Protein: CASSLGGADYGYTF.

CDR3 residues: CASSEYGEGRGYTF. The CDR3 DNA reads TGTGCCAGCAGTGAATATGGGGAGGGACGAGGCTACACCTTC. V gene TRBV25-1 combines with J gene TRBJ1-2; maybe TRBD1 (5 bases). V shed 0 bases and J shed 8 bases, with 13 bases lying between them. Germline V lookup: CDR1 MGHDK, CDR2 SYGVNS. The CDR3 length is 14 residues.

This clone showed up just a few times. The chain carries TRBV6-6 and TRBJ2-7; TRBD2 might be the D (5 bases). The CDR3 has 15 amino acids. The V end was cut by 0 bases, the J end by 2 bases, with 11 bases between. Looked up from germline, CDR1 is MNHNY and CDR2 is SVGAGI (reference sequence). The DNA for the CDR3 is TGTGCCAGCAGTTACTCCAGTAGCGTGGCCTACGAGCAGTACTTC. Translated: CASSYSSSVAYEQYF.